This T cell receptor beta chain was recovered during a study of shared clonotypes between healthy human individuals. On the study more broadly: There were three CD4 naive, three CD4 memory, two CD8 naive and one CD8 memory plates per donor.

Execution of the assay was at deep level. Libraries were prepared by immunoSEQ multiplex PCR; TCRdb keeps only in-frame clonotypes and omits some of them. The sample has around 990,000 clones; roughly 77% are singletons. Study-wide results and limits: Naive CD4 clonotype sharing across several donors was about 5.3%.

The sample holds one count of this clone. Its target is not known. Donors were healthy HIV-negative adults without recent acute infections or vaccinations. There are 15 residues in the CDR3. Germline loops: CDR1 SGHAT, CDR2 FQNNGV. The V and J ends lost 7 bases and 3 bases respectively, with 16 bases between them. This sequence originates from a man aged 18-30 years in good health. Some clones in this sample may be carry-over from other donors' samples. This chain joins TRBV11-2 and TRBJ2-1; possible D gene TRBD2, 5 bases. Specimen: memory CD4+ T cells from PBMCs. Documented subset: CD45RA-negative fraction. In DNA, the CDR3 is TGTGCCAGCACCTTCCAAGGAGGAGACTACAATGAGCAGTTCTTC. Residues: CASTFQGGDYNEQFF.